This T cell receptor beta chain was sequenced for a study of T cells in localized non-small cell lung cancer. This clone was observed once. Antigen: not known. Profiled with immunoSEQ multiplex PCR; TCRdb holds only in-frame clones, not every one. Among 35,000 to 45,000 clones listed, around 86% were seen once. Between the trimmed V and J ends, which lost 1 base and 0 bases, there was a span of 6 bases. CDR3 size: 14 residues. Germline values: CDR1 MGHRA, CDR2 YSYEKL. Overall study findings and caveats: Appearing in adjacent lung were a median about 60 of the top 100 tumor clones. In the blood, greater T cell density corresponded to longer overall survival. Of the tissues analyzed, uninvolved adjacent lung showed maximal T cell clonality, greater than tumor. A single tumor region was sequenced, leaving heterogeneity possible.

The chain uses TRBV4-1 and TRBJ2-5; no clear D gene. This TCR was sampled from a woman aged 18-55 years with stage III lung adenocarcinoma. The material was peripheral blood, obtained before any cancer treatment. As DNA, the CDR3 is TGCGCCAGCAGCCAAGTAGACAACCAAGAGACCCAGTACTTC. The encoded protein is CASSQVDNQETQYF.